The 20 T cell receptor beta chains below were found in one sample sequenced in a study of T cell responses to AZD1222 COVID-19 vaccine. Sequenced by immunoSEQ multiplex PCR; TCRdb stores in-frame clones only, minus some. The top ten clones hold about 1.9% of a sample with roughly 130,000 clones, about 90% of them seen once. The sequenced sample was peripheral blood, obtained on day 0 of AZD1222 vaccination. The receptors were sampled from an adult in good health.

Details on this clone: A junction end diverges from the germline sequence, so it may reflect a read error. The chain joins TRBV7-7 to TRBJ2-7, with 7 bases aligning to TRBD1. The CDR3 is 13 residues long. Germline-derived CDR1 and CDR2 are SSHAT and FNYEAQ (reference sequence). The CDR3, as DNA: TGTGCTAGCAGCTCCCTTGCAGGGGGCGAGCAGTACTTC. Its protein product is CASSSLAGGEQYF.

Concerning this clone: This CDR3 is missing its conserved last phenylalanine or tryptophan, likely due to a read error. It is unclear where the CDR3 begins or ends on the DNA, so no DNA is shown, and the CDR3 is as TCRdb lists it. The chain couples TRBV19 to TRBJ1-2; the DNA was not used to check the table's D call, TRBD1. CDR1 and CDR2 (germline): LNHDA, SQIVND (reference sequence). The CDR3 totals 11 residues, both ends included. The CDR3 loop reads CASSHGRDRRV.

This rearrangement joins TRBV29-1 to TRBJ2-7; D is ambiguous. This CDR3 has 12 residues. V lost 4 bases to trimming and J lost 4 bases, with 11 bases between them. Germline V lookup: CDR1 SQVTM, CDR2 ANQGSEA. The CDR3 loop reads CSVGGSTYEQYF. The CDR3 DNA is TGCAGCGTTGGGGGATCAACGTACGAGCAGTACTTC.

The CDR3 nucleotides are TGCGCCAGCAGCCAGGGACCGCCGGGCACCGGGGAGCTGTTTTTT. It encodes CASSQGPPGTGELFF. The rearrangement links TRBV5-1 to TRBJ2-2, with D possibly called TRBD1 or TRBD2 (5 bases each). The V end was cut by 4 bases, the J end by 4 bases, with 14 bases between. The CDR3 spans 15 residues. The germline V gene has CDR1 SGHRS and CDR2 YFSETQ.

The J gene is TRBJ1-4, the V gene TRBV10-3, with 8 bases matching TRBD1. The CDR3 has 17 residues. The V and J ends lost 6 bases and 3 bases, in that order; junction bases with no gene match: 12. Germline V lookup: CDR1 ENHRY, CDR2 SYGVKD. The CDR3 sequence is CAISGQGGSNSNEKLFF. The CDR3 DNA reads TGTGCCATCAGCGGACAGGGAGGATCGAATTCTAATGAAAAACTGTTTTTT.

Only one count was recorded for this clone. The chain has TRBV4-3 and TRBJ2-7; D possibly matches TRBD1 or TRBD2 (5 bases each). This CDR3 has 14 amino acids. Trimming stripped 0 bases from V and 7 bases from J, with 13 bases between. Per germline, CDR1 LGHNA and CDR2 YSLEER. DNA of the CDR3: TGCGCCAGCAGCCAAGATGAAGTGGGGGTTGAGCAGTACTTC. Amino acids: CASSQDEVGVEQYF.

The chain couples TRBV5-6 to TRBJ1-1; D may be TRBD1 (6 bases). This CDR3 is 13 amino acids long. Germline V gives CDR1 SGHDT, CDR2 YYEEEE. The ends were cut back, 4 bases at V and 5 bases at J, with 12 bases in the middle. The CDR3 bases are TGTGCCAGCAGCCAGGACAGCAGTACTGAAGCTTTCTTT. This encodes CASSQDSSTEAFF.

CDR3 protein: CASSYSPGTSGLYNEQFF. In nucleotides, the CDR3 is TGTGCCAGCAGTTACTCGCCAGGGACTAGCGGGCTATACAATGAGCAGTTCTTC. V gene TRBV6-2 or TRBV6-3 combines with J gene TRBJ2-1, with 12 bases fitting TRBD2. V trimming: 0 bases; J trimming: 4 bases; junction bases outside the gene matches: 7. In germline, CDR1 is MNHEY, CDR2 SVGEGT. CDR3 length equals 18 residues.

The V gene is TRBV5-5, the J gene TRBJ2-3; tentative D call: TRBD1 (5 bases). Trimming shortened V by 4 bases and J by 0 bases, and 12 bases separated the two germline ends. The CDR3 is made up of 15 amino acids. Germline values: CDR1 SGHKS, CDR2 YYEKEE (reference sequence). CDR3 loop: CASSDGHFSTDTQYF. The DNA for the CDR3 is TGTGCCAGCAGCGACGGACATTTCAGCACAGATACGCAGTATTTT. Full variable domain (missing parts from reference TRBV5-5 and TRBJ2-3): DAGVTQSPTHLIKTRGQQVTLRCSPISGHKSVSWYQQVLGQGPQFIFQYYEKEERGRGNFPDRFSARQFPNYSSELNVNALLLGDSALYLCASSDGHFSTDTQYFGPGTRLTVL.

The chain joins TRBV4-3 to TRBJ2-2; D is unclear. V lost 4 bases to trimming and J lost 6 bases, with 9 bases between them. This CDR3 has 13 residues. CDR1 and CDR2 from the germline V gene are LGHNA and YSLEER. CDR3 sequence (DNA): TGCGCCAGCAGCCTGAGCGAGGCCGGGGAGCTGTTTTTT. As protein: CASSLSEAGELFF.

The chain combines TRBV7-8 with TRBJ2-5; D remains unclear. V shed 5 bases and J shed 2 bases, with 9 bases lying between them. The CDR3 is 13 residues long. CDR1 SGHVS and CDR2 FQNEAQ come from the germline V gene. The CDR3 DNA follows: TGTGCCAGCAGCCAGGACCAACAAGAGACCCAGTACTTC. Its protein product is CASSQDQQETQYF. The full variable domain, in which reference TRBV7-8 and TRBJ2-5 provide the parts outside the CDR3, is GAGVSQSPRYKVAKRGQDVALRCDPISGHVSLFWYQQALGQGPEFLTYFQNEAQLDKSGLPSDRFFAERPEGSVSTLKIQRTQQEDSAVYLCASSQDQQETQYFGPGTRLLVL.

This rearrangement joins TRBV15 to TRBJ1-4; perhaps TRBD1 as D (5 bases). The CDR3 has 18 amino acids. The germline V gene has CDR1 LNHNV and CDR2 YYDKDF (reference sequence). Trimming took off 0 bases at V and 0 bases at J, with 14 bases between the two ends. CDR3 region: CATSRDFGGYSTNEKLFF. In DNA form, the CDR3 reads TGTGCCACCAGCAGAGATTTTGGGGGTTATTCAACTAATGAAAAACTGTTTTTT.

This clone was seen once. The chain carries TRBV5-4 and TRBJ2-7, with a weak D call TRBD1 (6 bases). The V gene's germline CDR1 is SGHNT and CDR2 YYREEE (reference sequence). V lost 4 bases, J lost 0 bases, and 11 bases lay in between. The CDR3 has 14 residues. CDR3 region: CASSNEGDSYEQYF. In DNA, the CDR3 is TGTGCCAGCAGCAACGAGGGGGACTCCTACGAGCAGTACTTC.

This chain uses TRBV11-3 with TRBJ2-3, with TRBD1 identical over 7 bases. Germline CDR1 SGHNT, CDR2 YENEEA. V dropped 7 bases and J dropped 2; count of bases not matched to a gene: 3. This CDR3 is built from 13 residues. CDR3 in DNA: TGTGCCAGCACGACAGGGCCCACAGATACGCAGTATTTT. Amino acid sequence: CASTTGPTDTQYF.

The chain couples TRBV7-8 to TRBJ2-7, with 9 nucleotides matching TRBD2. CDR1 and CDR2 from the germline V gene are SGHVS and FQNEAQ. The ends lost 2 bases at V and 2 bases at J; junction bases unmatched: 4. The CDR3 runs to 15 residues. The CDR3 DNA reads TGTGCCAGCAGCTTATGGGCTAGCGGGGCCTACGAGCAGTACTTC. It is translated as CASSLWASGAYEQYF.

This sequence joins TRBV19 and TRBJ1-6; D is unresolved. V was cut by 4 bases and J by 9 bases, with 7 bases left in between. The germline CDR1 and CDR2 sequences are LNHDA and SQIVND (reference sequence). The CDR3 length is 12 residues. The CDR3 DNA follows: TGTGCCAGTAGTACTAATATTTCACCCCTCCACTTT. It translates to CASSTNISPLHF.

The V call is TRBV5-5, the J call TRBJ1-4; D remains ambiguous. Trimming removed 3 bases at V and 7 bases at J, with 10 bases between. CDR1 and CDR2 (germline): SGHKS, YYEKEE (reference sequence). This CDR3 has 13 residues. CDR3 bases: TGTGCCAGCAGCTGGGGTGGAAGTGAAAAACTGTTTTTT. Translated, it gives CASSWGGSEKLFF.

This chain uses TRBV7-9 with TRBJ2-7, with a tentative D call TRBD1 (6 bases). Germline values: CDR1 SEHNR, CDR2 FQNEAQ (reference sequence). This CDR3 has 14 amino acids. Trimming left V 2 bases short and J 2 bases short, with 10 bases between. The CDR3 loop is CASSLQQGPYEQYF. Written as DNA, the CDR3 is TGTGCCAGCAGCTTACAACAGGGTCCCTACGAGCAGTACTTC.

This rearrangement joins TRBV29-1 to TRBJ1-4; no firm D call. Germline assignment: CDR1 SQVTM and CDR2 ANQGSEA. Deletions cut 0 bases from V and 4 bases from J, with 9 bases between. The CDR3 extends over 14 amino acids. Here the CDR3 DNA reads TGCAGCGTTGAAGAGTATGCATTTAATGAAAAACTGTTTTTT. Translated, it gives CSVEEYAFNEKLFF.

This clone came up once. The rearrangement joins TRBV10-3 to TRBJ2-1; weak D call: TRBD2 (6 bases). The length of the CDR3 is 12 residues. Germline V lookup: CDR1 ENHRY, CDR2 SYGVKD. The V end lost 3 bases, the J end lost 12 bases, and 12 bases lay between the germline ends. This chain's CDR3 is CAISERRRGQFF. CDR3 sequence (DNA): TGTGCCATCAGTGAACGCAGGCGGGGGCAGTTCTTC.